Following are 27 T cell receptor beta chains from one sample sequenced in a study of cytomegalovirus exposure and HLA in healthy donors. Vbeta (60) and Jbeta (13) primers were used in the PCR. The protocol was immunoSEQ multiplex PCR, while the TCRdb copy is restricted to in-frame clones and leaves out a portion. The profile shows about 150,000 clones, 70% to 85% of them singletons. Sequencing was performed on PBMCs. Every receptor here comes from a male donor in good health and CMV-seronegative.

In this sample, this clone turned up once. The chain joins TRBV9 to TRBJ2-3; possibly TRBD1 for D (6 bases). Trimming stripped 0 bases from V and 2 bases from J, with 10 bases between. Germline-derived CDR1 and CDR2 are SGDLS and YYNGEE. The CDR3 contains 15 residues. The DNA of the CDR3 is TGTGCCAGCAGCGTAGGGACAGCTAACACAGATACGCAGTATTTT. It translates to CASSVGTANTDTQYF. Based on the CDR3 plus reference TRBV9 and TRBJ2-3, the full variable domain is DSGVTQTPKHLITATGQRVTLRCSPRSGDLSVYWYQQSLDQGLQFLIQYYNGEERAKGNILERFSAQQFPDLHSELNLSSLELGDSALYFCASSVGTANTDTQYFGPGTRLTVL.

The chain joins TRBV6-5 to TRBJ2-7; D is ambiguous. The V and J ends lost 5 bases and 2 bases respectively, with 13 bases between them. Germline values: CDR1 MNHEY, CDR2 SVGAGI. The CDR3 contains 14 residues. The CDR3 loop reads CASSENGGTYEQYF. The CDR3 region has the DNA TGTGCCAGCAGTGAAAACGGCGGTACCTACGAGCAGTACTTC.

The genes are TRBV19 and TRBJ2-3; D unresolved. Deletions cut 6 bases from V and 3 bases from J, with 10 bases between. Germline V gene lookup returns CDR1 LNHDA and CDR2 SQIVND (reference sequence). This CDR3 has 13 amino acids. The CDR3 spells CASSSRQTDTQYF. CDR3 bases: TGTGCCAGTAGCTCCCGTCAGACAGATACGCAGTATTTT.

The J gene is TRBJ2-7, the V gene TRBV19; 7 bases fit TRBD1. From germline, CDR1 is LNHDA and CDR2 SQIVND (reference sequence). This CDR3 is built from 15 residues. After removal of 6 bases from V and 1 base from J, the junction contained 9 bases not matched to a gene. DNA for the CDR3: TGTGCCAGTAGCCGGGACAGCTCCTCATCCTACGAGCAGTACTTC. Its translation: CASSRDSSSSYEQYF. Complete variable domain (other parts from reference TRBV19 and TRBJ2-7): DGGITQSPKYLFRKEGQNVTLSCEQNLNHDAMYWYRQDPGQGLRLIYYSQIVNDFQKGDIAEGYSVSREKKESFPLTVTSAQKNPTAFYLCASSRDSSSSYEQYFGPGTRLTVT.

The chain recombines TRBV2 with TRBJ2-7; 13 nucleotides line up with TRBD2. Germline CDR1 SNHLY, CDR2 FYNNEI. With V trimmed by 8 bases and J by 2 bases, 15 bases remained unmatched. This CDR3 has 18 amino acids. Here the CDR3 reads CASGGDGTSGASPYEQYF. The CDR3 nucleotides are TGTGCCAGCGGGGGGGATGGGACTAGCGGGGCCTCACCCTACGAGCAGTACTTC.

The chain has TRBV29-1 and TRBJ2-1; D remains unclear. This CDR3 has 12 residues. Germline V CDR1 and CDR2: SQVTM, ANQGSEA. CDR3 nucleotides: TGCACCGCCGGGTTTGGCGACAATGAGCAGTTCTTC. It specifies CTAGFGDNEQFF.

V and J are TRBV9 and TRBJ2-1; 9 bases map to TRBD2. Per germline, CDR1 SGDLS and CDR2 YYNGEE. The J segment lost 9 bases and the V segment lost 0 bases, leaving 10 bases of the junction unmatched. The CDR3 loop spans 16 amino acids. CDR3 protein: CASSVVSSGTSGEQFF. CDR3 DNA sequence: TGTGCCAGCAGCGTAGTGTCTAGCGGGACGTCTGGTGAGCAGTTCTTC.

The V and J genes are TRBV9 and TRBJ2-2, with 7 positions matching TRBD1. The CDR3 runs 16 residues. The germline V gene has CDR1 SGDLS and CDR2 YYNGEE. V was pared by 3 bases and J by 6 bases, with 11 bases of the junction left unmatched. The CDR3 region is CASSGRQGTLAGELFF. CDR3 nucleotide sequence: TGTGCCAGCAGCGGTCGACAGGGCACTTTGGCCGGGGAGCTGTTTTTT.

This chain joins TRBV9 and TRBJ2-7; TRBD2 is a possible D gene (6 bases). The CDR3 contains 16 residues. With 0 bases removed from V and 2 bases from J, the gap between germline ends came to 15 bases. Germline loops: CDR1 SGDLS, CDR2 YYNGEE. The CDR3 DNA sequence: TGTGCCAGCAGCGTAGCTTCGGGGGTTTCCACCTACGAGCAGTACTTC. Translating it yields CASSVASGVSTYEQYF.

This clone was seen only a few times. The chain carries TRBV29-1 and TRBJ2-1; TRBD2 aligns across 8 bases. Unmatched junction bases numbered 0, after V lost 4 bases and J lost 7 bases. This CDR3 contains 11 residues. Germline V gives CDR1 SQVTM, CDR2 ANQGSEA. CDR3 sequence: CSVVAGNEQFF. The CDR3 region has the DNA TGCAGCGTTGTAGCGGGGAATGAGCAGTTCTTC.

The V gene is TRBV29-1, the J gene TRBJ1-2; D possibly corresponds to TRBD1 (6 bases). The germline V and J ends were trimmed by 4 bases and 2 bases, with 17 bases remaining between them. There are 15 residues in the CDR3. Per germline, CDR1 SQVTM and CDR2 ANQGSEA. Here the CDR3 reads CSVGGNYRANYGYTF. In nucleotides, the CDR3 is TGCAGCGTTGGAGGAAACTACAGGGCGAACTATGGCTACACCTTC.

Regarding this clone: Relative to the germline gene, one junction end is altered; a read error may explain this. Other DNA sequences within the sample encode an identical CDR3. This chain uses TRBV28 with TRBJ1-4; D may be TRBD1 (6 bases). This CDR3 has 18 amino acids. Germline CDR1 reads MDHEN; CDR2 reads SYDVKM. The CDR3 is CASSFDAKRGGRNEKLFF. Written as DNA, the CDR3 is TGTGCCAGCAGTTTTGACGCGAAAAGGGGGGGCCGGAATGAGAAACTGTTTTTT.

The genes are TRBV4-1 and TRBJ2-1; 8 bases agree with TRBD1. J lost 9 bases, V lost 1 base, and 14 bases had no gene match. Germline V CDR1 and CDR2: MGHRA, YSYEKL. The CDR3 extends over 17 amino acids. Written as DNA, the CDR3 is TGCGCCAGCAGCCAAGGTTCCCCAGGGGGCCCACTACGTGAGCAGTTCTTC. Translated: CASSQGSPGGPLREQFF.

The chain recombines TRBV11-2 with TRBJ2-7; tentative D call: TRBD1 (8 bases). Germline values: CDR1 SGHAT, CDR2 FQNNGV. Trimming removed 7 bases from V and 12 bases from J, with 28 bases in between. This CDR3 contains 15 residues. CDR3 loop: CASTLEGRAGGPGYF. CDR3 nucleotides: TGTGCCAGCACCCTAGAGGGGAGGGCAGGGGGCCCTGGGTACTTC.

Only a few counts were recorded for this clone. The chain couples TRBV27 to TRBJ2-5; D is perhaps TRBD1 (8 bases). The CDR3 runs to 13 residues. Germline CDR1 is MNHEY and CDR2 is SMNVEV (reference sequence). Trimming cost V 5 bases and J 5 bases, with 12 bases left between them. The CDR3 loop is CASSLQGGETQYF. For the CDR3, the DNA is TGTGCCAGCAGTCTACAGGGGGGGGAGACCCAGTACTTC.

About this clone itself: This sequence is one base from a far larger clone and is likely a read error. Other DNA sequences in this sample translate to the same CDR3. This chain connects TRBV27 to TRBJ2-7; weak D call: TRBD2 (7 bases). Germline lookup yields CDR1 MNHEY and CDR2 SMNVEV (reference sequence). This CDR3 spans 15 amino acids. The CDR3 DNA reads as TGCGCCAGCAGTTTATGGGGGGGGCCGGCCTACGAGCAGTACTTC. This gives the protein CASSLWGGPAYEQYF.

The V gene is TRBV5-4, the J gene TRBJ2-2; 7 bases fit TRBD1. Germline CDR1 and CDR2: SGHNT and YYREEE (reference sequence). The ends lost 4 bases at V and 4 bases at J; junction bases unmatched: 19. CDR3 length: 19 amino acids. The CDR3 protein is CASSPISQGPTGRTGELFF. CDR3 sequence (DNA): TGTGCCAGCAGCCCGATTTCACAGGGGCCAACGGGGCGCACCGGGGAGCTGTTTTTT.

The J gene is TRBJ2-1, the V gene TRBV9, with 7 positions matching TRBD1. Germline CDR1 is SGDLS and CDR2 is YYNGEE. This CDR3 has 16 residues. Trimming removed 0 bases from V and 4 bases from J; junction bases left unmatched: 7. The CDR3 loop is CASSVGRGLVYNEQFF. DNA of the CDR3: TGTGCCAGCAGCGTAGGCAGGGGGTTAGTTTACAATGAGCAGTTCTTC. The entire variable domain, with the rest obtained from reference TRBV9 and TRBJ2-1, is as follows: DSGVTQTPKHLITATGQRVTLRCSPRSGDLSVYWYQQSLDQGLQFLIQYYNGEERAKGNILERFSAQQFPDLHSELNLSSLELGDSALYFCASSVGRGLVYNEQFFGPGTRLTVL.

The CDR3 DNA sequence: TGTGCCAGCAGCCAAGATCCTGGAACAGGGAACTATGGCTACACCTTC. Translated: CASSQDPGTGNYGYTF. This chain links TRBV4-2 with TRBJ1-2; perhaps TRBD1 as D (6 bases). Trimming left V 0 bases short and J 2 bases short, with 13 bases between. The CDR3 length is 16 residues. Germline V gene lookup returns CDR1 LGHNA and CDR2 YNFKEQ.

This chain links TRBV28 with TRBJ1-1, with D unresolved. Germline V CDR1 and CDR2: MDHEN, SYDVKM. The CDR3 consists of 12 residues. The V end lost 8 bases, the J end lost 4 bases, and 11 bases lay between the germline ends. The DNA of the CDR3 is TGTGCCAGCGGGTCGGGAACCACTGAAGCTTTCTTT. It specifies CASGSGTTEAFF.

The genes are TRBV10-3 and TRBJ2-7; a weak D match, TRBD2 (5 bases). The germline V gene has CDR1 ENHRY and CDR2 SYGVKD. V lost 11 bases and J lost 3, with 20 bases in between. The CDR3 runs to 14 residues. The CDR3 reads CAVGLESRIYEQYF. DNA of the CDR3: TGTGCCGTCGGACTCGAATCGAGGATCTACGAGCAGTACTTC.

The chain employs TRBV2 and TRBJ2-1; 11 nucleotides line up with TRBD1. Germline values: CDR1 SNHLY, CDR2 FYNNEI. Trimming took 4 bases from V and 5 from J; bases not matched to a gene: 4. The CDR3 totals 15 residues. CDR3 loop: CASSGTGGIDNEQFF. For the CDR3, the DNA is TGTGCCAGCAGTGGGACAGGGGGCATCGACAATGAGCAGTTCTTC.

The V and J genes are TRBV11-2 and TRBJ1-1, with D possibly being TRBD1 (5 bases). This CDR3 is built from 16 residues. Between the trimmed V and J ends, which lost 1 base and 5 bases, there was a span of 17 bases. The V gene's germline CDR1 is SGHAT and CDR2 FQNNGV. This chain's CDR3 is CASSLGGEKGWTEAFF. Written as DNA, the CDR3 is TGTGCCAGCAGCTTAGGGGGGGAAAAAGGGTGGACTGAAGCTTTCTTT.

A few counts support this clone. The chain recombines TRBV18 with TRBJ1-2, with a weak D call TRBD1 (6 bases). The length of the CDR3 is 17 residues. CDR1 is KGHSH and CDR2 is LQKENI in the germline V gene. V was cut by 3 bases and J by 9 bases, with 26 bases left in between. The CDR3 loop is CASSPETGQSSVSRYTF. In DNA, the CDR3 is TGTGCCAGCTCACCGGAGACAGGCCAGTCCTCTGTCTCTCGCTACACCTTC.

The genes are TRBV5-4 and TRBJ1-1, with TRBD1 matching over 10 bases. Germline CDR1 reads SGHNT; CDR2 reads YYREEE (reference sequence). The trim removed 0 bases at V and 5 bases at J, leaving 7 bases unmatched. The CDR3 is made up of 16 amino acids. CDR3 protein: CASSLEATGGRTEAFF. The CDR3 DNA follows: TGTGCCAGCAGCTTGGAGGCGACAGGGGGCAGGACTGAAGCTTTCTTT.

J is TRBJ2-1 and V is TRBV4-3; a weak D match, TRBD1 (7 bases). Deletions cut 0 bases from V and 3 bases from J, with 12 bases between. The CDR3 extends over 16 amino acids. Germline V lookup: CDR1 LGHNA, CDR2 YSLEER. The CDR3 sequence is CASSQDWGDSYNEQFF. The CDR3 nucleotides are TGCGCCAGCAGCCAAGATTGGGGGGACAGCTACAATGAGCAGTTCTTC.

CDR3 in DNA: TGCGCCAGCAGCCCAACCGGGTGGGGCATGAACACTGAAGCTTTCTTT. It yields the protein CASSPTGWGMNTEAFF. The V and J genes are TRBV4-3 and TRBJ1-1, with D possibly matching TRBD1 (5 bases). There are 16 residues in the CDR3. Deletions cut 4 bases from V and 0 bases from J, with 15 bases between. Germline-derived CDR1 and CDR2 are LGHNA and YSLEER.